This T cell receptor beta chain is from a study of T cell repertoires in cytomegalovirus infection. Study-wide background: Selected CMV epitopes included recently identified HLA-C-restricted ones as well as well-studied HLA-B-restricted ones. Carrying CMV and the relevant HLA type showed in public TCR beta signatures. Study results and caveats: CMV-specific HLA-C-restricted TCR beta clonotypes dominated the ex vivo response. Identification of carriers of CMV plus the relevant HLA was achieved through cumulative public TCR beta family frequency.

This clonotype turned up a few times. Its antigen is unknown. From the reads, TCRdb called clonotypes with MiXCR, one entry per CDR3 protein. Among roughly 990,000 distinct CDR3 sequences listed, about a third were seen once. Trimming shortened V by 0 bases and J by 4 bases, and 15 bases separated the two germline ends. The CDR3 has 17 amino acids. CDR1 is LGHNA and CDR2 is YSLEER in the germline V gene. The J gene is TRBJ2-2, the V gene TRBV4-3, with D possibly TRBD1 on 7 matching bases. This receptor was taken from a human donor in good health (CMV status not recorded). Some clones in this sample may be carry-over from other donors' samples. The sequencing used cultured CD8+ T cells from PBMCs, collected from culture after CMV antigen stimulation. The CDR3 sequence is CASSQDQEGALTGELFF. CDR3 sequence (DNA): TGCGCCAGCAGCCAAGATCAGGAGGGGGCGCTCACCGGGGAGCTGTTTTTT.